One and the same sample provided the 12 T cell receptor beta chains below, sequenced in a study of CD8 T cells in Susac syndrome. An input of about 0.5 to 1 ug of RNA was subjected to reverse transcription using random hexamers. TCRdb re-derived calls from the immunoSEQ multiplex PCR reads in MiXCR, one entry per CDR3 protein. The data show tens of thousands of distinct CDR3 sequences, roughly 94% seen once. Sequencing was performed on CD8+ T cells from PBMCs. The receptor source for this set is a human donor with Susac syndrome.

The V call is TRBV7-2, the J call TRBJ2-5, with D maybe TRBD1 (6 bases). Germline CDR1 reads SGHTA; CDR2 reads FQGNSA. The CDR3 spans 15 residues. V was shortened by 3 bases and J by 0 bases, with 11 bases between the two germline ends. CDR3 in amino acids: CASSLGQMYQETQYF. The CDR3 coding sequence is TGTGCCAGCAGCTTGGGACAAATGTACCAAGAGACCCAGTACTTC.

The V and J genes are TRBV30 and TRBJ2-1, with a weak D call TRBD2 (5 bases). This CDR3 is 14 amino acids long. V lost 4 bases and J 4 bases, leaving 14 bases between the germline ends. Germline CDR1 and CDR2: GTSNPN and SVGIG (reference sequence). The CDR3 reads CAWNTDGVYNEQFF. The CDR3 DNA follows: TGTGCCTGGAACACCGACGGGGTATACAATGAGCAGTTCTTC. The entire variable domain, with the rest obtained from reference TRBV30 and TRBJ2-1, is as follows: SQTIHQWPATLVQPVGSPLSLECTVEGTSNPNLYWYRQAAGRGLQLLFYSVGIGQISSEVPQNLSASRPQDRQFILSSKKLLLSDSGFYLCAWNTDGVYNEQFFGPGTRLTVL.

The chain employs TRBV13 and TRBJ2-3; D gene ambiguous. This CDR3 spans 11 amino acids. Trimming shortened V by 5 bases and J by 6 bases, and 6 bases separated the two germline ends. The V gene's germline CDR1 is PRHDT and CDR2 FYEKMQ (reference sequence). The CDR3 region is CASSQRDTQYF. The CDR3 nucleotides are TGTGCCAGCAGCCAGAGGGATACGCAGTATTTT. The full variable domain, completed using reference TRBV13 and TRBJ2-3, is AAGVIQSPRHLIKEKRETATLKCYPIPRHDTVYWYQQGPGQDPQFLISFYEKMQSDKGSIPDRFSAQQFSDYHSELNMSSLELGDSALYFCASSQRDTQYFGPGTRLTVL.

The V gene is TRBV7-9, the J gene TRBJ1-4; D ambiguous. There are 16 residues in the CDR3. V lost 2 bases, J lost 7 bases, and 17 bases lay in between. Per germline, CDR1 SEHNR and CDR2 FQNEAQ (reference sequence). The CDR3 DNA reads TGTGCCAGCAGCTTAATCCTGGACTACGAGGGTGAAAAACTGTTTTTT. Translation gives CASSLILDYEGEKLFF. The whole variable domain, remainder taken from reference TRBV7-9 and TRBJ1-4, is DTGVSQNPRHKITKRGQNVTFRCDPISEHNRLYWYRQTLGQGPEFLTYFQNEAQLEKSRLLSDRFSAERPKGSFSTLEIQRTEQGDSAMYLCASSLILDYEGEKLFFGSGTQLSVL.

The V and J genes are TRBV6-2 or TRBV6-3 and TRBJ2-7; TRBD2 aligns across 7 bases. Trimming removed 2 bases from V and 3 bases from J; junction bases left unmatched: 7. The germline V gene encodes CDR1 MNHEY and CDR2 SVGEGT. This CDR3 contains 15 residues. CDR3 sequence reads: CASSYPPRGSYEQYF. The CDR3 nucleotides read TGTGCCAGCAGTTACCCCCCTCGCGGGAGCTACGAGCAGTACTTC.

This chain connects TRBV29-1 to TRBJ1-3, with D possibly being TRBD1 (5 bases). The germline V gene encodes CDR1 SQVTM and CDR2 ANQGSEA. CDR3 length equals 13 residues. V lost 2 bases, J lost 4 bases, and 9 bases lay in between. This CDR3 reads CSVEQGSGNTIYF. The CDR3 DNA reads as TGCAGCGTTGAACAGGGTTCGGGAAACACCATATATTTT.

The chain couples TRBV12-3 or TRBV12-4 to TRBJ2-7, with 10 bases lining up with TRBD2. V lost 4 bases, J lost 4 bases, and 4 bases stayed unmatched. The CDR3 contains 14 residues. The CDR3 region is CASSSASGSYEQYF. The CDR3, as DNA: TGTGCCAGCAGTTCGGCTAGCGGGAGTTACGAGCAGTACTTC.

This clonotype was observed once. The chain employs TRBV2 and TRBJ2-1, with D perhaps TRBD2 (5 bases). Deletions cut 4 bases from V and 3 bases from J, with 13 bases between. The CDR3 is 15 amino acids. The germline V gene encodes CDR1 SNHLY and CDR2 FYNNEI. This CDR3 is CASSVARNYYNEQFF. The CDR3 DNA follows: TGTGCCAGCAGTGTAGCGAGAAACTACTACAATGAGCAGTTCTTC.

V usage is TRBV18 and J usage is TRBJ2-1, with TRBD2 as a possible D gene (6 bases). Looked up from germline, CDR1 is KGHSH and CDR2 is LQKENI. This CDR3 spans 16 amino acids. Trimming left V 5 bases short and J 0 bases short, with 14 bases between. Here the CDR3 reads CASSTGRESSYNEQFF. The CDR3 coding sequence is TGTGCCAGCTCAACCGGCCGGGAGAGCTCCTACAATGAGCAGTTCTTC.

This chain connects TRBV11-3 to TRBJ2-7; 7 nucleotides align to TRBD2. The CDR3 contains 13 residues. Per germline, CDR1 SGHNT and CDR2 YENEEA. V gave up 5 bases and J gave up 5 bases; unmatched junction bases: 6. DNA of the CDR3: TGTGCCAGCAGCGACCGTACTAGCGACGAGCAGTACTTC. Its translation is CASSDRTSDEQYF.

This clonotype was detected only once. The rearrangement uses TRBV4-1 and TRBJ2-7, with 11 bases fitting TRBD2. Germline V gene data show CDR1 as MGHRA and CDR2 as YSYEKL. This CDR3 has 16 residues. Germline trimming cut 3 bases from V and 3 bases from J; bases unmatched to any gene: 7. CDR3 DNA: TGCGCCAGCAGCCACCCTGCCACTAGCGGGAGCTACGAGCAGTACTTC. Its translation is CASSHPATSGSYEQYF.

The chain joins TRBV18 to TRBJ2-7; D call uncertain. The germline V and J ends were trimmed by 3 bases and 1 base, with 7 bases remaining between them. CDR1 and CDR2 from the germline V gene are KGHSH and LQKENI. This CDR3 has 13 residues. The CDR3 loop reads CASSPAESYEQYF. CDR3 bases: TGTGCCAGCTCACCCGCGGAGTCCTACGAGCAGTACTTC.